This is a list of T cell receptor beta chains from one sample in a study of blood T cells in healthy people across ages. TCRdb re-analysed the 5' RACE reads in MiXCR, keeping a single row per CDR3 protein. The sample lists approximately 290,000 distinct CDR3 sequences; 25% to 30% were seen once. Sequences were obtained from blood. The receptor set was obtained from a woman between 70 and 85 years old in good health. The CDR3 runs from the conserved cysteine through the conserved F or W. A D gene is named only where the DNA matches it firmly. Size values are once, few and many counts, or a class for expanded clones, and some rows have none.

D gene	V gene	clone size	J gene	CDR3 DNA	CDR3 protein
.	TRBV7-9	many	TRBJ2-1	TGTGCCAGCAGCTTTAGTCCCGGAGGGGTCTTC	CASSFSPGGVF
TRBD2	TRBV20-1	few	TRBJ2-1	TGCAGTGCTAGACCCGAGACTAGCGGGAGTAGAGATGAGCAGTTCTTC	CSARPETSGSRDEQFF
.	TRBV4-3	few	TRBJ1-6	TGCGCCAGCAGCCAGAACGGCAGGGATCGATCGCCCCTCCACTTT	CASSQNGRDRSPLHF
.	TRBV15	.	TRBJ1-1	TGTGCCACCAGCAGAGTTATGAACACTGAACCTTTCTTT	CATSRVMNTEPFF
.	TRBV7-8	few	TRBJ2-3	TGTGCCAGCAGCTCGGGAGCTAGCACAGATACGCAGTATTTT	CASSSGASTDTQYF
.	TRBV12-3/TRBV12-4	.	TRBJ2-5	TGTGCCAGCAGTTTATCCCTTCCGGGCCCTAACCAAGAGACCCAGTACTTC	CASSLSLPGPNQETQYF
.	TRBV7-2	many	TRBJ2-1	TGTGCCAGCAGCTTAGCGGGAGGTCGGATTGAGCAGTTCTTC	CASSLAGGRIEQFF
TRBD2	TRBV7-3	.	TRBJ2-3	TGTGCCAGCAGCTTGACTAGCGCCACAGATACGCAGTATTTT	CASSLTSATDTQYF
.	TRBV20-1	few	TRBJ2-5	TGCAGTGCTAGCCTTAGTGGTTTGCGGGAAAAAGAGACCCAGTACTTC	CSASLSGLREKETQYF
.	TRBV24-1	.	TRBJ1-2	TGTGCCACCAGTGATTCGGGGGGCAGGGACCCCTATGGCTACACCTTC	CATSDSGGRDPYGYTF
TRBD2	TRBV10-2	.	TRBJ2-7	TGCGCCAGCAGAGCGGGACTTACCTACGAGCAGTACTTC	CASRAGLTYEQYF
.	TRBV28	few	TRBJ2-1	TGTGCCAGCAGTTTAACGGCGGGCAATGAGCAGTTCTTC	CASSLTAGNEQFF
TRBD1	TRBV2	.	TRBJ1-6	TGTGCCAGCAGCGGGACAGAAAGATATTCACCCCTCCACTTT	CASSGTERYSPLHF
.	TRBV11-2	.	TRBJ1-1	TGTGCCAGCAGGGAGACAGGCGTCCCTGAAGCTTTCTTT	CASRETGVPEAFF
.	TRBV7-2	few	TRBJ1-1	TGTGCCAGCAGCTTATCGCACGGTCCTAAGAGGGCTTTCTTT	CASSLSHGPKRAFF
.	TRBV5-1	few	TRBJ1-1	TGCGCCAGCAGCTTGAACGGCCCGGCTGAAGCTTTCTTT	CASSLNGPAEAFF
TRBD2	TRBV10-3	.	TRBJ2-7	TGTGCCATCAGCTCCGGGACTAGCGGGCTGATACGTACCTACGAGCAGTACTTC	CAISSGTSGLIRTYEQYF
TRBD2	TRBV5-1	few	TRBJ2-5	TGCGCCAGCAGCTATCTAGCGGGCTCCGGGGAGACCCAGTACTTC	CASSYLAGSGETQYF
TRBD2	TRBV12-3/TRBV12-4	.	TRBJ2-4	TGTGCCAGCAGTTCGCCGGGACTAGCAACAAACATTCAGTACTTC	CASSSPGLATNIQYF
.	TRBV7-9	.	TRBJ2-1	TGTGCCAGCAGCTCCCTCGGGGGCTCCTACAATGAGCAGTTCTTC	CASSSLGGSYNEQFF
.	TRBV7-2	.	TRBJ2-7	TGTGCCAGCAGCCCTAACTCCTACGAGCAGTACTTC	CASSPNSYEQYF
.	TRBV5-4	few	TRBJ2-5	TGTGCCAGCAGCTCTCGCAGAGACCAAGAGACCCAGTACTTC	CASSSRRDQETQYF
.	TRBV20-1	few	TRBJ2-5	TGCAGTGCTAGAAGAGGCGGAACAGGATCCCAAGAGACCCAGTACTTC	CSARRGGTGSQETQYF
TRBD2	TRBV10-3	.	TRBJ2-5	TGTGCCATCAGTGACCCGGGGGGGCGGTCGGAGACCCAGTACTTC	CAISDPGGRSETQYF
.	TRBV5-1	many	TRBJ1-1	TGCGCCAGCAGCATACAGGAGAACACTGAAGCTTTCTTT	CASSIQENTEAFF